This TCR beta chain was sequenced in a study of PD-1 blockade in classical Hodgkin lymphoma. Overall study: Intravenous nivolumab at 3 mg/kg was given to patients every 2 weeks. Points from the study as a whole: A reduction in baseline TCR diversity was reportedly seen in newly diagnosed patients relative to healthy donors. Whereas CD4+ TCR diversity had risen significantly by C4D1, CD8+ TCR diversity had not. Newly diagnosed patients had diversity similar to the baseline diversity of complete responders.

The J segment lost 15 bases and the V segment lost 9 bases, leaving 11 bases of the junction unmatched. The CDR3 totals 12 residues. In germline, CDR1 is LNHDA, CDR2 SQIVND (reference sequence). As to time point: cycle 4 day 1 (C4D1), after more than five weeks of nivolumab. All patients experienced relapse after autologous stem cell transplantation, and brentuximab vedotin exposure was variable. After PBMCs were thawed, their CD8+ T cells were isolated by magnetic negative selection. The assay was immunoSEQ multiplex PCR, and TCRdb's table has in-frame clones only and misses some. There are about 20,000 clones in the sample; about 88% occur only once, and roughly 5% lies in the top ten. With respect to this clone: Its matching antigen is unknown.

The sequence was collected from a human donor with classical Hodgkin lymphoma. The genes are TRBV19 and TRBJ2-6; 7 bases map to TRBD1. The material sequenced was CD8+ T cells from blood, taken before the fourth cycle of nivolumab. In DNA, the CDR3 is TGTGCCAGCCTCCGACAGGGTGAAGGCCTGACTTTC. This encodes CASLRQGEGLTF.